A single sample is the source of the 30 T cell receptor beta chains below, sequenced in a study of shared clonotypes between healthy human individuals. Sequencing used immunoSEQ multiplex PCR; TCRdb keeps in-frame clones, though not all of them. The sample consists of about 990,000 clones, around three quarters of them appearing once. Sequencing was carried out using memory CD4+ T cells from PBMCs. Subset noted: CD45RA-negative fraction. The receptors were gathered from a man in his late teens or twenties in good health. Some clones in this sample may be carry-over from other donors' samples.

The chain has TRBV2 and TRBJ2-1; no firm D call. This CDR3 has 15 amino acids. The V end was cut by 3 bases, the J end by 0 bases, with 9 bases between. Germline V gene sequence: CDR1 SNHLY, CDR2 FYNNEI. CDR3 coding DNA: TGTGCCAGCAGTGAGCACGGAAGCTCCTACAATGAGCAGTTCTTC. Its translation: CASSEHGSSYNEQFF. Supplemented by reference TRBV2 and TRBJ2-1, the full variable domain reads EPEVTQTPSHQVTQMGQEVILRCVPISNHLYFYWYRQILGQKVEFLVSFYNNEISEKSEIFDDQFSVERPDGSNFTLKIRSTKLEDSAMYFCASSEHGSSYNEQFFGPGTRLTVL.

The chain links TRBV7-6 to TRBJ1-1; 9 nucleotides agree with TRBD1. The CDR3 length is 16 residues. J gave up 5 bases and V 4 bases, and 11 bases lay outside the gene matches. CDR1 is SGHVS, CDR2 FNYEAQ, per germline. CDR3 loop: CASSSSGTGLGTEAFF. The DNA of the CDR3 is TGTGCCAGCAGCTCCTCCGGGACAGGGCTGGGGACTGAAGCTTTCTTT.

This clone was found a few times. The chain combines TRBV18 with TRBJ2-7; TRBD2 aligns across 11 bases. This CDR3 is 17 amino acids long. With V trimmed by 3 bases and J by 3 bases, 10 bases remained unmatched. CDR1 and CDR2 from the germline V gene are KGHSH and LQKENI. As DNA, the CDR3 is TGTGCCAGCTCACCGGGACTAGCGGATGGGGGGAGCTACGAGCAGTACTTC. Its protein product is CASSPGLADGGSYEQYF.

V usage is TRBV4-2 and J usage is TRBJ2-2; 9 bases are a match to TRBD1. The CDR3 totals 16 residues. Trimming removed 4 bases from V and 0 bases from J; junction bases left unmatched: 3. Germline V gene data show CDR1 as LGHNA and CDR2 as YNFKEQ. For the CDR3, the DNA is TGTGCCAGCAGCCCGAGGGACAGGGCGAACACCGGGGAGCTGTTTTTT. Residues: CASSPRDRANTGELFF.

This clone was counted only a few times. The gene calls are TRBV4-1 and TRBJ2-5; tentative D call: TRBD1 (5 bases). The CDR3 sequence is 14 residues long. Germline CDR1 MGHRA, CDR2 YSYEKL. The ends were cut back, 5 bases at V and 5 bases at J, with 15 bases in the middle. Written as DNA, the CDR3 is TGCGCCAGCAGCAAAGGGCGGACAATGGAGACCCAGTACTTC. This gives the protein CASSKGRTMETQYF.

The CDR3, as DNA: TGTGCCAGCAGACAACAGGGGGCGGGCGGTGGCTACACCTTC. Translating gives CASRQQGAGGGYTF. This chain connects TRBV11-2 to TRBJ1-2, with TRBD1 matching over 9 bases. The J segment lost 7 bases and the V segment lost 6 bases, leaving 9 bases of the junction unmatched. Germline V lookup: CDR1 SGHAT, CDR2 FQNNGV. CDR3 length: 14 amino acids.

This chain joins TRBV10-2 and TRBJ2-2; D unclear. Germline V gives CDR1 WSHSY, CDR2 SAAADI. V was pared by 6 bases and J by 1 base, with 3 bases between. The CDR3 extends over 12 amino acids. The CDR3 DNA reads as TGCGCCAGCAGCGGGAACACCGGGGAGCTGTTTTTT. Its protein product is CASSGNTGELFF.

This chain uses TRBV6-5 with TRBJ2-7; 10 nucleotides match TRBD1. J lost 0 bases, V lost 6 bases, and 5 bases had no gene match. The germline gives CDR1 MNHEY, CDR2 SVGAGI. This CDR3 is 15 amino acids long. The chain's CDR3 is CASSRWTGGSYEQYF. CDR3 in DNA: TGTGCCAGCAGCCGTTGGACAGGGGGCTCCTACGAGCAGTACTTC.

The chain is built from TRBV10-3 and TRBJ2-1; 13 nucleotides match TRBD2. Losses at the gene ends were 2 bases for V and 0 bases for J; bases not matched to a gene: 4. CDR1 ENHRY and CDR2 SYGVKD come from the germline V gene. The CDR3 runs to 18 residues. The CDR3 DNA reads TGTGCCATCAGTGAGGACGGGACTAGCGGGAACTCCTACAATGAGCAGTTCTTC. This gives the protein CAISEDGTSGNSYNEQFF.

CDR3 DNA: TGTGCCAGCAGCCTTGCGGTAGCGGGAAAAAACATTCAGTACTTC. Its translation is CASSLAVAGKNIQYF. The genes are TRBV2 and TRBJ2-4; 8 nucleotides agree with TRBD2. CDR1 SNHLY and CDR2 FYNNEI come from the germline V gene. This CDR3 is built from 15 residues. Trimming cost V 6 bases and J 4 bases; bases outside gene matches: 8.

The CDR3 DNA reads TGTGCCAGCAGTTCGCCCTCTAACAGCGCGGAGACCCAGTACTTC. Residues: CASSSPSNSAETQYF. The chain joins TRBV28 to TRBJ2-5; D is uncertain. The CDR3 spans 15 residues. Trimming removed 4 bases at V and 5 bases at J, with 17 bases between. The germline CDR1 and CDR2 sequences are MDHEN and SYDVKM.

This clone was observed many times. J is TRBJ2-7 and V is TRBV19; TRBD2 aligns across 12 bases. Germline V gives CDR1 LNHDA, CDR2 SQIVND (reference sequence). This CDR3 contains 14 residues. V shed 6 bases, J shed 5 bases, and the junction held 5 bases outside the gene matches. The CDR3, as DNA: TGTGCCAGTAGGATATCTAGCGGGAGGGACGAGCAGTACTTC. This gives the protein CASRISSGRDEQYF.

This clone is a singleton in its sample. In DNA, the CDR3 is TGCGCCAGCAGCCAAAGGTGGCCCAGGGATAATGAAAAACTGTTTTTT. This gives the protein CASSQRWPRDNEKLFF. This rearrangement joins TRBV4-1 to TRBJ1-4; D is possibly TRBD1 (5 bases). Looked up from germline, CDR1 is MGHRA and CDR2 is YSYEKL. The CDR3 loop spans 16 amino acids. Trimming left V 2 bases short and J 4 bases short, with 14 bases between.

The chain uses TRBV27 and TRBJ1-1; no clear D gene. Germline V gene data show CDR1 as MNHEY and CDR2 as SMNVEV (reference sequence). CDR3 size: 13 residues. Trimming left V 5 bases short and J 6 bases short, with 13 bases between. The CDR3 region is CASSPSIVAEAFF. DNA of the CDR3: TGTGCCAGCAGTCCCAGTATTGTTGCTGAAGCTTTCTTT.

CDR3 residues: CASSFGAGSSFSTDTQYF. The CDR3 coding sequence is TGCGCCAGCAGCTTTGGGGCGGGCTCGTCTTTTAGCACAGATACGCAGTATTTT. The J gene is TRBJ2-3, the V gene TRBV5-1; either TRBD1 or TRBD2 may supply D (5 bases each). This CDR3 contains 18 residues. The V gene lost 2 bases and the J gene lost 0 bases, with 19 bases spanning the gap. The germline gives CDR1 SGHRS, CDR2 YFSETQ.

This clone showed up just once. The V and J genes are TRBV7-2 and TRBJ2-2; 7 bases are a match to TRBD1. Germline CDR1 reads SGHTA; CDR2 reads FQGNSA. The CDR3 spans 17 residues. J was trimmed by 3 bases and V by 7 bases; bases with no gene match: 14. The CDR3 spells CASKDLAGTDYTGELFF. The CDR3 bases are TGTGCCAGCAAAGACCTCGCCGGGACAGACTACACCGGGGAGCTGTTTTTT.

The genes are TRBV5-1 and TRBJ1-2; 7 bases are a match to TRBD1. Looked up from germline, CDR1 is SGHRS and CDR2 is YFSETQ. After removal of 4 bases from V and 8 bases from J, the junction contained 11 bases not matched to a gene. This CDR3 spans 14 amino acids. CDR3 sequence: CASSLIRGGDGYTF. The CDR3 coding sequence is TGCGCCAGCAGCCTAATCAGGGGGGGCGACGGCTACACCTTC. The whole variable domain, filled in from reference TRBV5-1 and TRBJ1-2, reads KAGVTQTPRYLIKTRGQQVTLSCSPISGHRSVSWYQQTPGQGLQFLFEYFSETQRNKGNFPGRFSGRQFSNSRSEMNVSTLELGDSALYLCASSLIRGGDGYTFGSGTRLTVV.

The rearrangement joins TRBV9 to TRBJ2-1; 7 nucleotides match TRBD2. The CDR3 is 15 residues long. With 3 bases clipped from V and 2 bases from J, the junction kept 5 bases outside the gene matches. CDR1 is SGDLS and CDR2 is YYNGEE in the germline V gene. The CDR3 coding sequence is TGTGCCAGCAGCGCGCGGAGCGGGACCTACAATGAGCAGTTCTTC. This encodes CASSARSGTYNEQFF.

J is TRBJ1-5 and V is TRBV11-2; TRBD1 is a possible D gene (5 bases). This CDR3 is 14 amino acids long. V lost 3 bases and J 6 bases, leaving 12 bases between the germline ends. The germline gives CDR1 SGHAT, CDR2 FQNNGV. CDR3 bases: TGTGCCAGCAGCTTGCGGCAGGGAGGTCAGCCCCAGCATTTT. Residues: CASSLRQGGQPQHF.

A few counts support this clone. The chain couples TRBV7-2 to TRBJ2-3; 8 nucleotides match TRBD2. Germline assignment: CDR1 SGHTA and CDR2 FQGNSA. The CDR3 consists of 17 residues. Unmatched junction bases numbered 8, after V lost 1 base and J lost 2 bases. As DNA, the CDR3 is TGTGCCAGCAGCTTAGGTCGTGGCGGGAGGATCACAGATACGCAGTATTTT. Translation gives CASSLGRGGRITDTQYF.

The V and J genes are TRBV5-1 and TRBJ2-5; 7 nucleotides line up with TRBD1. J lost 5 bases, V lost 0 bases, and 10 bases had no gene match. CDR3 length: 16 amino acids. CDR1 and CDR2 (germline): SGHRS, YFSETQ. DNA for the CDR3: TGCGCCAGCAGCTTGGTGGTAGGGGGCGCTTCGGAGACCCAGTACTTC. Amino acid sequence: CASSLVVGGASETQYF.

V usage is TRBV11-3 and J usage is TRBJ2-2, with TRBD1 identical over 12 bases. The CDR3 covers 18 residues. V shed 4 bases and J 12 bases; nucleotides not matched to a gene: 18. Germline V CDR1 and CDR2: SGHNT, YENEEA. The chain's CDR3 is CASSSRSSGTGGAVKLFF. In DNA, the CDR3 is TGTGCCAGCAGCTCACGATCGTCCGGGACAGGGGGCGCGGTAAAGCTGTTTTTT.

The chain couples TRBV28 to TRBJ2-7; 12 positions match TRBD1. Losses at the gene ends were 6 bases for V and 6 bases for J; bases not matched to a gene: 15. The CDR3 length is 17 residues. Germline V CDR1 and CDR2: MDHEN, SYDVKM. The CDR3 DNA is TGTGCCAGCAGACTTTTTAGGCGGGGACAGGGGGCCTTCGAGCAGTACTTC. Amino acids: CASRLFRRGQGAFEQYF.

V and J are TRBV5-1 and TRBJ2-6; 7 bases map to TRBD2. V dropped 0 bases and J dropped 2; count of bases not matched to a gene: 5. The germline V gene has CDR1 SGHRS and CDR2 YFSETQ. The CDR3 loop spans 17 amino acids. CDR3 DNA sequence: TGCGCCAGCAGCTTGGTTGCAGCGGGGACTGGGGCCAACGTCCTGACTTTC. It translates to CASSLVAAGTGANVLTF.

The CDR3 spells CASSLGRGELFF. For the CDR3, the DNA is TGTGCCAGCAGCTTAGGAAGGGGGGAGCTGTTTTTT. The chain is built from TRBV11-2 and TRBJ2-2; D gene unclear. CDR1 is SGHAT, CDR2 FQNNGV, per germline. The CDR3 spans 12 residues. V was cut by 1 base and J by 8 bases, with 5 bases left in between. The full variable domain, its missing parts supplied by reference TRBV11-2 and TRBJ2-2, is EAGVAQSPRYKIIEKRQSVAFWCNPISGHATLYWYQQILGQGPKLLIQFQNNGVVDDSQLPKDRFSAERLKGVDSTLKIQPAKLEDSAVYLCASSLGRGELFFGEGSRLTVL.

Comment on this clone: Other DNA sequences in this specimen translate into the identical CDR3. The chain uses TRBV5-1 and TRBJ2-5; a weak D match, TRBD2 (7 bases). The germline V gene has CDR1 SGHRS and CDR2 YFSETQ. Trimming cost V 4 bases and J 4 bases, with 14 bases left between them. This CDR3 is built from 14 residues. The DNA for the CDR3 is TGCGCCAGCAGCCCGGTGGGAGGGGGAGAGACCCAGTACTTC. It codes for CASSPVGGGETQYF.

J is TRBJ1-1 and V is TRBV7-2, with D possibly being TRBD1 (5 bases). The germline V gene has CDR1 SGHTA and CDR2 FQGNSA. The ends were cut back, 3 bases at V and 0 bases at J, with 14 bases in the middle. The CDR3 has 16 residues. The CDR3 sequence: CASSFWGGTLNTEAFF. The CDR3 DNA is TGTGCCAGCAGCTTCTGGGGGGGGACCCTGAACACTGAAGCTTTCTTT.

The chain employs TRBV14 and TRBJ2-1; TRBD1 or TRBD2 may be the D gene (6 bases each). Germline V lookup: CDR1 SGHDN, CDR2 FVKESK. The CDR3 runs 16 residues. Trimming removed 1 base from V and 1 base from J, with 11 bases in between. The CDR3 region is CASSQGLGGSYNEQFF. The CDR3 bases are TGTGCCAGCAGCCAAGGTTTAGGGGGGTCCTACAATGAGCAGTTCTTC. Complete variable domain (other parts from reference TRBV14 and TRBJ2-1): EAGVTQFPSHSVIEKGQTVTLRCDPISGHDNLYWYRRVMGKEIKFLLHFVKESKQDESGMPNNRFLAERTGGTYSTLKVQPAELEDSGVYFCASSQGLGGSYNEQFFGPGTRLTVL.

The chain links TRBV7-2 to TRBJ2-5, with 9 bases aligning to TRBD2. The better agreement between TRBJ2-7 and the DNA end casts doubt on the J call. The CDR3 loop spans 16 amino acids. In germline, CDR1 is SGHTA, CDR2 FQGNSA. CDR3 nucleotides: TGTGCCAGCAGCTTAGGGCTAGCGGGGACCTCCTACGAGCAGTACTTC. Translation gives CASSLGLAGTSYEQYF.

In regard to this clone: In the same sample, other DNA sequences code for this CDR3. The J gene is TRBJ2-1, the V gene TRBV7-3, with 9 bases identical to TRBD2. The germline V gene encodes CDR1 SGHTA and CDR2 FQGTGA. The CDR3 extends over 15 amino acids. V was clipped by 2 bases and J by 2 bases; unmatched bases: 1. The CDR3 here is CASSLAGGTYNEQFF. CDR3 DNA sequence: TGTGCCAGCAGCTTAGCGGGAGGGACCTACAATGAGCAGTTCTTC.